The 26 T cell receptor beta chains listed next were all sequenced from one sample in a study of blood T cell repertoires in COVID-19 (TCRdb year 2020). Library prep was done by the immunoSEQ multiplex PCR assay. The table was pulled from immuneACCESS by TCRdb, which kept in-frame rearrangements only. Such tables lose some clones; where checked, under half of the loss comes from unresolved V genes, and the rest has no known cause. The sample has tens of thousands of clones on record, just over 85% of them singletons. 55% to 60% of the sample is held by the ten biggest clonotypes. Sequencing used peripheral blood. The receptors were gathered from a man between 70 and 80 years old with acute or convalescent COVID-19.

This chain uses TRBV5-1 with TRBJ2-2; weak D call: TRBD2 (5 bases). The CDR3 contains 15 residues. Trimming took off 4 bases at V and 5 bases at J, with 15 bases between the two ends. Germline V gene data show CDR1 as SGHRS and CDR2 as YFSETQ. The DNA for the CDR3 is TGCGCCAGCAGCGGCACTAGTTCTCCGACCGGGGAGCTGTTTTTT. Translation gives CASSGTSSPTGELFF.

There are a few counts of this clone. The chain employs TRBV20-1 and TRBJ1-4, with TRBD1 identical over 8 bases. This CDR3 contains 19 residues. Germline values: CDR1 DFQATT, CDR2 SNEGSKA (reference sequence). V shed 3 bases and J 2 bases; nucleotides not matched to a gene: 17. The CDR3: CSASRQGRGYWVTNEKLFF. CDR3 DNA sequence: TGCAGTGCTAGTAGACAGGGGCGCGGGTATTGGGTCACTAATGAAAAACTGTTTTTT.

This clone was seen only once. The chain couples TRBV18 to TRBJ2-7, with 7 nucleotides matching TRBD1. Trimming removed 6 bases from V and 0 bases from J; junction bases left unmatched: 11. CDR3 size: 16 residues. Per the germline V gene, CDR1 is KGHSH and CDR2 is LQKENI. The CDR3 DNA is TGTGCCAGCTCCCTATCGACAGGGCTTATCTCCTACGAGCAGTACTTC. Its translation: CASSLSTGLISYEQYF. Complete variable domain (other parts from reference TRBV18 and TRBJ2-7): NAGVMQNPRHLVRRRGQEARLRCSPMKGHSHVYWYRQLPEEGLKFMVYLQKENIIDESGMPKERFSAEFPKEGPSILRIQQVVRGDSAAYFCASSLSTGLISYEQYFGPGTRLTVT.

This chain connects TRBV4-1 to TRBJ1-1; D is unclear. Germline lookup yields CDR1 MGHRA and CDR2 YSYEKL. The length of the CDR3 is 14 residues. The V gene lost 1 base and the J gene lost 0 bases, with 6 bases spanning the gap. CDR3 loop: CASSQVVVNTEAFF. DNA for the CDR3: TGCGCCAGCAGCCAAGTAGTAGTGAACACTGAAGCTTTCTTT.

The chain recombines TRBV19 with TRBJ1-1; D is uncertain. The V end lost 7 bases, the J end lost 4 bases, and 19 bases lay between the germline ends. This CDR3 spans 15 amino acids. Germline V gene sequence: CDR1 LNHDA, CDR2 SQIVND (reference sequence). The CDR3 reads CASTPGRIESTEAFF. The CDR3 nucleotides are TGTGCCAGTACCCCGGGAAGGATCGAGAGCACTGAAGCTTTCTTT.

The CDR3 DNA sequence: TGTGCCAGCAGTTTCCCAGCGGGGGGGCCTGGCGAGCAGTACTTC. Its translation: CASSFPAGGPGEQYF. The rearrangement links TRBV7-2 to TRBJ2-7; 10 bases agree with TRBD2. Per the germline V gene, CDR1 is SGHTA and CDR2 is FQGNSA. The CDR3 has 15 amino acids. V shed 6 bases and J 6 bases; nucleotides not matched to a gene: 11.

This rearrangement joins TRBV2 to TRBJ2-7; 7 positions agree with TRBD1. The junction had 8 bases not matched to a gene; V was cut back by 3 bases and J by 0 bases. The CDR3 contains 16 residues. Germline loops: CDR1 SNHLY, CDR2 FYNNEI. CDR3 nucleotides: TGTGCCAGCAGTGACGGCGCACGACAGGGCTCCTACGAGCAGTACTTC. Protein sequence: CASSDGARQGSYEQYF. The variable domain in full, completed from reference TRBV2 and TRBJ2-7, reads EPEVTQTPSHQVTQMGQEVILRCVPISNHLYFYWYRQILGQKVEFLVSFYNNEISEKSEIFDDQFSVERPDGSNFTLKIRSTKLEDSAMYFCASSDGARQGSYEQYFGPGTRLTVT.

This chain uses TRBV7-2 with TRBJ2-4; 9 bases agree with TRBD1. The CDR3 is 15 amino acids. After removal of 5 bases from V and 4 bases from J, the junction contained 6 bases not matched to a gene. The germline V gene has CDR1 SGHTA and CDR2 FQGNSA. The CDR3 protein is CASSPLGTGKNIQYF. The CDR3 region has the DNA TGTGCCAGCAGCCCGCTCGGGACAGGGAAAAACATTCAGTACTTC.

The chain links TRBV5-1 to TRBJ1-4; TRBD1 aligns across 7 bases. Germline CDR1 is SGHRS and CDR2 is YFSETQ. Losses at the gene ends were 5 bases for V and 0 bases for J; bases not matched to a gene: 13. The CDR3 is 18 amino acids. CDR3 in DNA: TGCGCCAGCAGACCGGAGGGGCAGGGGGTAGCAACTAATGAAAAACTGTTTTTT. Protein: CASRPEGQGVATNEKLFF.

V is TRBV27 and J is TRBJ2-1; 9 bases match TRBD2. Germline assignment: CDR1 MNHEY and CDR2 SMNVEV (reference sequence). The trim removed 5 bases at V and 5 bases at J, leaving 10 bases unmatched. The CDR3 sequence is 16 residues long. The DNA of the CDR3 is TGTGCCAGCAGTATACCGGGACTAGCTAAAAACAATGAGCAGTTCTTC. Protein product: CASSIPGLAKNNEQFF.

CDR3 sequence: CASSVDRGNGYTF. The CDR3 bases are TGTGCCAGCAGTGTGGACAGGGGAAATGGCTACACCTTC. The chain combines TRBV12-3 or TRBV12-4 with TRBJ1-2, with 9 bases matching TRBD1. Germline trimming cut 5 bases from V and 6 bases from J; bases unmatched to any gene: 4. The CDR3 sequence is 13 residues long.

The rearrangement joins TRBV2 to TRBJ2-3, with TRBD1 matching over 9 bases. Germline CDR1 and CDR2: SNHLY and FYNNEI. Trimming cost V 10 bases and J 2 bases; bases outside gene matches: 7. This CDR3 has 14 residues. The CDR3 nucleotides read TGTGCCACAATGGGACAGGGATCCACAGATACGCAGTATTTT. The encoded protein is CATMGQGSTDTQYF.

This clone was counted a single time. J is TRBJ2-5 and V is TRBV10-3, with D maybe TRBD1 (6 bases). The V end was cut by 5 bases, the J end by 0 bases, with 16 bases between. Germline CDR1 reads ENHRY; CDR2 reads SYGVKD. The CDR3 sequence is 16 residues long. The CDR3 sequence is CAISNPGQSYQETQYF. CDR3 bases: TGTGCCATCAGTAATCCTGGACAGTCGTACCAAGAGACCCAGTACTTC.

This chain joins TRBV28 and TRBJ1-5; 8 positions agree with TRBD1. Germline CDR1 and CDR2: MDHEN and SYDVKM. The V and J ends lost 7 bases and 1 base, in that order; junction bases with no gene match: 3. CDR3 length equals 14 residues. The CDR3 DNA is TGTGCCAGCACGACAGGGGTGAGCAATCAGCCCCAGCATTTT. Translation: CASTTGVSNQPQHF.

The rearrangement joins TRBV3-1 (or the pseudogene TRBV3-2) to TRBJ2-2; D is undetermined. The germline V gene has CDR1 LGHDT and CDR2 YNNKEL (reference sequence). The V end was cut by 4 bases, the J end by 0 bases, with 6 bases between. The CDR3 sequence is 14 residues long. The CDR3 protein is CASSLGANTGELFF. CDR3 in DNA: TGTGCCAGCAGCCTGGGCGCGAACACCGGGGAGCTGTTTTTT.

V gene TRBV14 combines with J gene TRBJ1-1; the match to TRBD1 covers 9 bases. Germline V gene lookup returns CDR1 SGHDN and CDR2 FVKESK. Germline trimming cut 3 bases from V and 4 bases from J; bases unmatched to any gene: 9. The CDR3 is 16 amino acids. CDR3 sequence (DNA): TGTGCCAGCAGCCACCGGACAGGGGCCCTATTCACTGAAGCTTTCTTT. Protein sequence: CASSHRTGALFTEAFF.

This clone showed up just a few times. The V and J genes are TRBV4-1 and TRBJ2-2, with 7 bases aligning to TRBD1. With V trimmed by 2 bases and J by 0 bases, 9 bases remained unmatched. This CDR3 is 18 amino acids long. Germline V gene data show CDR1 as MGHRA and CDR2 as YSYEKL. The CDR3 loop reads CASSQTLTGWTNTGELFF. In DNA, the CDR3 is TGCGCCAGCAGCCAAACATTGACAGGGTGGACGAACACCGGGGAGCTGTTTTTT.

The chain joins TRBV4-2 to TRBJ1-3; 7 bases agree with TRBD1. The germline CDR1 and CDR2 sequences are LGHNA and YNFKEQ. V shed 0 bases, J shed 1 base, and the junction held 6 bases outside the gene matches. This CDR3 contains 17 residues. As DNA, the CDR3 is TGTGCCAGCAGCCAAGAATCAGGGGGTTCTTCTGGAAACACCATATATTTT. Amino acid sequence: CASSQESGGSSGNTIYF.

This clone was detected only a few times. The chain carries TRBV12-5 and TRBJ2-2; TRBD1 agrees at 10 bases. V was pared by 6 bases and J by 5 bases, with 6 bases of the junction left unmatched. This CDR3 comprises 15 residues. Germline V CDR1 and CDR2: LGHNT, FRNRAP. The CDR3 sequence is CASGPGQGGTGELFF. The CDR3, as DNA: TGTGCTAGTGGCCCCGGACAGGGGGGTACCGGGGAGCTGTTTTTT.

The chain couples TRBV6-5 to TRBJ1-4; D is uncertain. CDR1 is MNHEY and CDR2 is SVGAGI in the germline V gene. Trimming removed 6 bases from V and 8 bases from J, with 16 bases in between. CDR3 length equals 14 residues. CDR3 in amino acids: CASSVWAGGEKLFF. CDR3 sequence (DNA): TGTGCCAGCAGCGTCTGGGCTGGTGGGGAAAAACTGTTTTTT.

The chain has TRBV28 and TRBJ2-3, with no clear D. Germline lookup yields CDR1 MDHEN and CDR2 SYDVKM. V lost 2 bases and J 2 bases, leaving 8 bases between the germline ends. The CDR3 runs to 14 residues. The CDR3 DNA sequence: TGTGCCAGCAGTTTAGACTCCTCCACAGATACGCAGTATTTT. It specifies CASSLDSSTDTQYF.

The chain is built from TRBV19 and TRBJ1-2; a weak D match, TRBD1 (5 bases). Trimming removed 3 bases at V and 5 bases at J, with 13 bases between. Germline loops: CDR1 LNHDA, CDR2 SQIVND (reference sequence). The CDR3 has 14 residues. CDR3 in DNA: TGTGCCAGTAGTATGACGCAGGGATTTTATGGCTACACCTTC. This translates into CASSMTQGFYGYTF.

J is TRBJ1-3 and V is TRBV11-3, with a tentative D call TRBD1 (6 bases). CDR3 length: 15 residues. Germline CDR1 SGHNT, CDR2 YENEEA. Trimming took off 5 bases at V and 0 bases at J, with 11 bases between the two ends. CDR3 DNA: TGTGCCAGCAGCCTGGGACAAGGCTCTGGAAACACCATATATTTT. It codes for CASSLGQGSGNTIYF.

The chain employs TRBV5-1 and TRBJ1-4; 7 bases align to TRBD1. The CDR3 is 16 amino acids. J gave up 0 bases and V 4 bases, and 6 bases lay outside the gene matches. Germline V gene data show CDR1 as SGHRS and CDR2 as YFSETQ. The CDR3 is CASSPQQGTTNEKLFF. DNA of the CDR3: TGCGCCAGCAGCCCGCAACAGGGGACAACTAATGAAAAACTGTTTTTT.

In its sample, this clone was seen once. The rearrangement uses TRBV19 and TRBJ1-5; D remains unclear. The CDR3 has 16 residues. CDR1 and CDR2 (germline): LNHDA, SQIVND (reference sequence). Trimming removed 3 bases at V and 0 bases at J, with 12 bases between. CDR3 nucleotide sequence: TGTGCCAGTAGTATTTTTGGAGCGAATAGCAATCAGCCCCAGCATTTT. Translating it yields CASSIFGANSNQPQHF.

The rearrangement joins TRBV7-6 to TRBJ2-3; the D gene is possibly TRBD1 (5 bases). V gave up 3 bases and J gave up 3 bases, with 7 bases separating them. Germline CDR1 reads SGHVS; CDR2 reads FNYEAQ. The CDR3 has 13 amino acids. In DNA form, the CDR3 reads TGTGCCAGCAGCTTGCAGGGTACAGATACGCAGTATTTT. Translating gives CASSLQGTDTQYF.